What follows are 7 T cell receptor beta chains derived from one specimen sequenced in a study of cytotoxic CD8 clonotypes in ibrutinib-treated CLL. Sequencing was performed with immunoSEQ multiplex PCR; in TCRdb, only in-frame clones are kept and a portion is missing. The sample lists a few hundred thousand clones; about 64% were seen once. Source: PBMCs, taken after 36 months of ibrutinib treatment. All receptors come from a human donor with chronic lymphocytic leukemia.

The chain is built from TRBV29-1 and TRBJ2-7; TRBD2 matches 7 bases. The CDR3 is made up of 14 amino acids. CDR1 is SQVTM, CDR2 ANQGSEA, per germline. V dropped 4 bases and J dropped 0; count of bases not matched to a gene: 6. The CDR3 sequence: CSVVTTGGSYEQYF. DNA for the CDR3: TGCAGCGTTGTTACTACGGGGGGCTCCTACGAGCAGTACTTC.

This chain joins TRBV27 and TRBJ1-6; 9 bases agree with TRBD1. Trimming removed 5 bases from V and 6 bases from J; junction bases left unmatched: 8. The CDR3 has 16 amino acids. The germline gives CDR1 MNHEY, CDR2 SMNVEV (reference sequence). As DNA, the CDR3 is TGTGCCAGCAGTCTCCGGACAGGGGCGATTAATTCACCCCTCCACTTT. Amino acids: CASSLRTGAINSPLHF.

The chain employs TRBV7-9 and TRBJ2-3; perhaps D is TRBD1 or TRBD2 (5 bases each). CDR3 size: 15 residues. V shed 5 bases and J shed 2 bases, with 14 bases lying between them. Germline CDR1 is SEHNR and CDR2 is FQNEAQ (reference sequence). The CDR3 bases are TGTGCCAGCAGCAGAGGCCGGGGCCCCACAGATACGCAGTATTTT. It yields the protein CASSRGRGPTDTQYF.

This rearrangement joins TRBV6-5 to TRBJ2-7; no definite D call. Germline V CDR1 and CDR2: MNHEY, SVGAGI. The CDR3 is 12 residues long. The ends were cut back, 2 bases at V and 6 bases at J, with 8 bases in the middle. CDR3 coding DNA: TGTGCCAGCAGTTACCCGACCGTCGAGCAGTACTTC. It encodes CASSYPTVEQYF.

This chain joins TRBV27 and TRBJ2-2; D gene ambiguous. From germline, CDR1 is MNHEY and CDR2 SMNVEV (reference sequence). V gave up 5 bases and J gave up 0 bases, with 16 bases separating them. The CDR3 has 17 residues. The DNA of the CDR3 is TGTGCCAGCAGTCCCCTCGGCAGGTCCCCGAACACCGGGGAGCTGTTTTTT. This codes for CASSPLGRSPNTGELFF.

The chain has TRBV19 and TRBJ1-5, with D hard to call. V lost 6 bases and J 4 bases, leaving 13 bases between the germline ends. Germline V gene data show CDR1 as LNHDA and CDR2 as SQIVND (reference sequence). This CDR3 comprises 14 residues. This CDR3 reads CASSPPVVNQPQHF. The CDR3 nucleotides read TGTGCCAGTAGCCCCCCGGTTGTGAATCAGCCCCAGCATTTT.

V usage is TRBV7-9 and J usage is TRBJ1-5; D remains unclear. The germline V and J ends were trimmed by 9 bases and 2 bases, with 17 bases remaining between them. CDR1 and CDR2 from the germline V gene are SEHNR and FQNEAQ (reference sequence). This CDR3 comprises 15 residues. For the CDR3, the DNA is TGTGCCAGGAAACGGTCGAAGGCAGGCAATCAGCCCCAGCATTTT. This gives the protein CARKRSKAGNQPQHF.